Shown below are 21 T cell receptor beta chains from a single sample sequenced in a study of shared clonotypes between healthy human individuals. Some clones are missing from TCRdb's copy, which holds only in-frame ones; the method was immunoSEQ multiplex PCR. The table includes hundreds of thousands of clones, roughly 70% detected once. The sequencing input was memory CD4+ T cells sorted from blood. Subset here: CD45RA-negative fraction. Source of these receptors: a woman in her 30s in good health.

V usage is TRBV6-1 and J usage is TRBJ1-1, with TRBD1 identical over 8 bases. The V and J ends lost 5 bases and 1 base, in that order; junction bases with no gene match: 6. This CDR3 region has 15 residues. Germline-derived CDR1 and CDR2 are MNHNS and SASEGT. CDR3 DNA sequence: TGTGCCAGCAGTCGTATTCAGGGGGCGAACACTGAAGCTTTCTTT. It yields the protein CASSRIQGANTEAFF.

This clone was counted once. With a much larger clone just one base away, this may be a read error. The V and J genes are TRBV14 and TRBJ1-5; D gene ambiguous. CDR1 SGHDN and CDR2 FVKESK come from the germline V gene. This CDR3 region has 12 residues. Deletions cut 4 bases from V and 11 bases from J, with 12 bases between. The CDR3 sequence is CASSRAPKSQHF. As DNA, the CDR3 is TGTGCCAGCAGCCGAGCCCCCAAGTCCCAGCATTTT.

This chain links TRBV28 with TRBJ1-1; D not certain. Germline V gene lookup returns CDR1 MDHEN and CDR2 SYDVKM. The germline V and J ends were trimmed by 0 bases and 0 bases, with 11 bases remaining between them. The CDR3 spans 16 residues. In DNA form, the CDR3 reads TGTGCCAGCAGTTTATGGGACCTAGCCATGAACACTGAAGCTTTCTTT. This translates into CASSLWDLAMNTEAFF.

The table lists this clone with many counts. Other DNA sequences of this sample code for an identical CDR3. The chain joins TRBV6-5 to TRBJ1-6, with TRBD1 as a possible D gene (5 bases). This CDR3 is 12 amino acids long. Trimming took 5 bases from V and 10 from J, leaving 9 bases between them. Germline-derived CDR1 and CDR2 are MNHEY and SVGAGI. This chain's CDR3 is CASSPPGSPLHF. The CDR3 DNA sequence: TGTGCCAGCAGTCCCCCAGGGTCACCCCTCCACTTT.

The chain employs TRBV4-2 and TRBJ2-7; D might be TRBD2 (6 bases). The CDR3 spans 16 residues. The germline CDR1 and CDR2 sequences are LGHNA and YNFKEQ. The ends were cut back, 4 bases at V and 0 bases at J, with 16 bases in the middle. Here the CDR3 DNA reads TGTGCCAGCAGCCTTACCGGGTCTAGCGACTCCTACGAGCAGTACTTC. Translating gives CASSLTGSSDSYEQYF.

The V call is TRBV7-8, the J call TRBJ2-1, with TRBD2 matching 7 bases. The germline gives CDR1 SGHVS, CDR2 FQNEAQ. This CDR3 comprises 16 residues. Unmatched junction bases numbered 11, after V lost 0 bases and J lost 9 bases. The CDR3 sequence is CASSLASGGSRFEQFF. For the CDR3, the DNA is TGTGCCAGCAGCTTAGCGTCCGGCGGGAGTAGGTTTGAGCAGTTCTTC.

The V gene is TRBV30, the J gene TRBJ2-2, with D tentatively TRBD1 or TRBD2 (6 bases each). V lost 4 bases to trimming and J lost 1 base, with 13 bases between them. Germline assignment: CDR1 GTSNPN and CDR2 SVGIG (reference sequence). The CDR3 has 15 residues. The CDR3 DNA is TGTGCCTGGATGAGGGGGGAGGTGAACACCGGGGAGCTGTTTTTT. This translates into CAWMRGEVNTGELFF.

The chain uses TRBV11-2 and TRBJ2-2, with 7 bases that match TRBD2. Losses at the gene ends were 5 bases for V and 5 bases for J; bases not matched to a gene: 8. This CDR3 region has 15 residues. CDR1 is SGHAT and CDR2 is FQNNGV in the germline V gene. This CDR3 reads CASSIGLVGTGELFF. CDR3 coding DNA: TGTGCCAGCAGCATCGGACTAGTGGGAACCGGGGAGCTGTTTTTT.

This clone has more than one count but fewer than ten. This sequence joins TRBV29-1 and TRBJ2-6; weak D call: TRBD1 (5 bases). Looked up from germline, CDR1 is SQVTM and CDR2 is ANQGSEA. The length of the CDR3 is 13 residues. Trimming removed 5 bases from V and 0 bases from J, with 5 bases in between. The CDR3 sequence: CSVTGSGANVLTF. Here the CDR3 DNA reads TGCAGCGTTACAGGCTCTGGGGCCAACGTCCTGACTTTC.

The chain employs TRBV18 and TRBJ2-7; no clear D. The CDR3 extends over 13 amino acids. V was trimmed by 6 bases and J by 2 bases, leaving 11 bases between them. From germline, CDR1 is KGHSH and CDR2 LQKENI. For the CDR3, the DNA is TGTGCCAGCTCTCCCGTCAAAACCTACGAGCAGTACTTC. Encoded protein: CASSPVKTYEQYF.

The J gene is TRBJ1-6, the V gene TRBV27; 8 bases agree with TRBD1. The J segment lost 8 bases and the V segment lost 6 bases, leaving 6 bases of the junction unmatched. The CDR3 totals 14 residues. The germline V gene has CDR1 MNHEY and CDR2 SMNVEV (reference sequence). CDR3 sequence reads: CASSPDRGYSPLHF. In DNA form, the CDR3 reads TGTGCCAGCAGCCCTGACAGGGGATATTCACCCCTCCACTTT.

This rearrangement joins TRBV6-1 to TRBJ2-3; no clear D. Deletions cut 2 bases from V and 2 bases from J, with 14 bases between. The CDR3 length is 16 residues. Germline V lookup: CDR1 MNHNS, CDR2 SASEGT. For the CDR3, the DNA is TGTGCCAGCAGTGAAATGGTGGCAGGCAACACAGATACGCAGTATTTT. It specifies CASSEMVAGNTDTQYF.

The chain carries TRBV10-3 and TRBJ2-7; 7 bases align to TRBD1. The CDR3 contains 13 residues. The germline V gene has CDR1 ENHRY and CDR2 SYGVKD. The CDR3, as DNA: TGTGCTTCGGGACAGAGCAATAATTACGAGCAGTACTTC. It is translated as CASGQSNNYEQYF.

This chain links TRBV18 with TRBJ2-1; 7 bases map to TRBD2. This CDR3 has 17 amino acids. The germline V gene encodes CDR1 KGHSH and CDR2 LQKENI. The V segment lost 1 base and the J segment 2 bases; nucleotides outside the gene matches: 8. CDR3 region: CASSPQAAGVTYNEQFF. The CDR3 region has the DNA TGTGCCAGCTCACCACAGGCTGCGGGAGTAACCTACAATGAGCAGTTCTTC.

This clone was seen a single time. The gene calls are TRBV7-9 and TRBJ2-3, with TRBD2 matching over 8 bases. This CDR3 has 15 residues. V was clipped by 5 bases and J by 6 bases; unmatched bases: 10. Per the germline V gene, CDR1 is SEHNR and CDR2 is FQNEAQ (reference sequence). The CDR3 DNA follows: TGTGCCAGCAGCCTCCTAGCGGGTCGGTTGGATACGCAGTATTTT. It codes for CASSLLAGRLDTQYF.

The V gene is TRBV19, the J gene TRBJ2-5, with D possibly matching TRBD1 (5 bases). Germline V lookup: CDR1 LNHDA, CDR2 SQIVND (reference sequence). V was clipped by 2 bases and J by 4 bases, with 11 bases between them. The CDR3 loop spans 14 amino acids. In DNA, the CDR3 is TGTGCCAGTAGTATACAGGGCTCCGGAGAGACCCAGTACTTC. Its protein is CASSIQGSGETQYF.

CDR3 region: CASSVSSGIHNEQFF. The CDR3 nucleotides are TGTGCCAGCAGCGTATCTAGCGGGATTCACAATGAGCAGTTCTTC. V and J are TRBV9 and TRBJ2-1; the match to TRBD2 covers 9 bases. CDR3 size: 15 residues. Germline-derived CDR1 and CDR2 are SGDLS and YYNGEE. V lost 1 base and J lost 5; bases outside the gene matches: 4.

This chain connects TRBV9 to TRBJ2-7, with 7 bases matching TRBD1. CDR1 and CDR2 (germline): SGDLS, YYNGEE. The CDR3 spans 13 residues. V lost 4 bases, J lost 1 base, and 2 bases stayed unmatched. For the CDR3, the DNA is TGTGCCAGCAGCCGGGACAGATCCTACGAGCAGTACTTC. Its translation is CASSRDRSYEQYF.

The V gene is TRBV6-1, the J gene TRBJ2-2; TRBD1 might be the D (6 bases). There are 10 residues in the CDR3. V shed 8 bases and J shed 14 bases, with 12 bases lying between them. Germline V lookup: CDR1 MNHNS, CDR2 SASEGT. The CDR3 nucleotides are TGTGCCAGCGGGGGCCCAGACCTGTTTTTT. As protein: CASGGPDLFF.

The gene calls are TRBV28 and TRBJ1-2; D is perhaps TRBD1 (6 bases). The ends were cut back, 6 bases at V and 4 bases at J, with 15 bases in the middle. CDR1 MDHEN and CDR2 SYDVKM come from the germline V gene. The CDR3 covers 14 residues. CDR3 DNA sequence: TGTGCCAGCAGCAATACAGGGCACACCTATGGCTACACCTTC. Amino acid sequence: CASSNTGHTYGYTF.

This clone was seen a single time. V is TRBV28 and J is TRBJ1-2, with 7 bases identical to TRBD1. The germline V gene encodes CDR1 MDHEN and CDR2 SYDVKM. With 6 bases clipped from V and 4 bases from J, the junction kept 8 bases outside the gene matches. The CDR3 covers 14 residues. The CDR3 DNA follows: TGTGCCAGCAGCCGATCCGGGACAGCCTATGGCTACACCTTC. It translates to CASSRSGTAYGYTF.